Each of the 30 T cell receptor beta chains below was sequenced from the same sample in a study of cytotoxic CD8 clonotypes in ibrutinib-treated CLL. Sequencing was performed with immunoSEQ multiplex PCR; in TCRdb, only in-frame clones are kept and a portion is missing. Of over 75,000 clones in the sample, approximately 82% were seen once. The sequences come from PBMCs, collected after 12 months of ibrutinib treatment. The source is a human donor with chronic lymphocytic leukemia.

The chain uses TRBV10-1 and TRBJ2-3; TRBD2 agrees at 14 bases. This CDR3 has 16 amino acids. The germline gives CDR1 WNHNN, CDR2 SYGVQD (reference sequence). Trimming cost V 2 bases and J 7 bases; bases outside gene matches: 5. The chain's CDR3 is CASSEPRTSGGYTQYF. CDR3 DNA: TGCGCCAGCAGTGAGCCAAGGACTAGCGGGGGGTATACGCAGTATTTT.

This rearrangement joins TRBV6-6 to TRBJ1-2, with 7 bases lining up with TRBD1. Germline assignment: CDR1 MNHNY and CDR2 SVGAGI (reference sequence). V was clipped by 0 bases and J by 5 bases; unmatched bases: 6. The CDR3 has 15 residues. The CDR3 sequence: CASSYSTTGVYGYTF. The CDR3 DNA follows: TGTGCCAGCAGTTACTCGACTACAGGGGTATATGGCTACACCTTC.

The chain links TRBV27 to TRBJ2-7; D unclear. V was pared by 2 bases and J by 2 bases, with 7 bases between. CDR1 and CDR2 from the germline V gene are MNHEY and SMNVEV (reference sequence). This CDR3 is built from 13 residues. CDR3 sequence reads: CASSLIGTYEQYF. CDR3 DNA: TGTGCCAGCAGTTTAATTGGAACCTACGAGCAGTACTTC.

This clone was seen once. CDR3 amino acids: CASSGTSGDLYTQYF. Here the CDR3 DNA reads TGTGCCAGCAGTGGAACTAGCGGGGATTTATATACGCAGTATTTT. The chain joins TRBV2 to TRBJ2-3, with 10 bases aligning to TRBD2. Looked up from germline, CDR1 is SNHLY and CDR2 is FYNNEI. The CDR3 length is 15 residues. With 4 bases clipped from V and 7 bases from J, the junction kept 8 bases outside the gene matches.

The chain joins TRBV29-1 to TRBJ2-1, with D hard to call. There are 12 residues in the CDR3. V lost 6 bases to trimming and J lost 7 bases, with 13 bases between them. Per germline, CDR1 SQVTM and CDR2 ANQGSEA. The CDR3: CSVAPTWNEQFF. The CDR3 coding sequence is TGCAGCGTCGCTCCTACATGGAATGAGCAGTTCTTC.

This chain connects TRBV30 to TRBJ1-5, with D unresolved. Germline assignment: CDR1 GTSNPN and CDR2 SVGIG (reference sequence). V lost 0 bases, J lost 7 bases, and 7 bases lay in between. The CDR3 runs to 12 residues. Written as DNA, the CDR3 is TGTGCCTGGAGTGTATATGGACAGCCCCAGCATTTT. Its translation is CAWSVYGQPQHF.

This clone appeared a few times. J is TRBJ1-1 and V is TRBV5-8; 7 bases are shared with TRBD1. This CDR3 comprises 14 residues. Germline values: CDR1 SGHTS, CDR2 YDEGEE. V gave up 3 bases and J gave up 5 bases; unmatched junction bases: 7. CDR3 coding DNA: TGTGCCAGCAGCTATAGGGGGCTCGGGACTGAAGCTTTCTTT. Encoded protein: CASSYRGLGTEAFF.

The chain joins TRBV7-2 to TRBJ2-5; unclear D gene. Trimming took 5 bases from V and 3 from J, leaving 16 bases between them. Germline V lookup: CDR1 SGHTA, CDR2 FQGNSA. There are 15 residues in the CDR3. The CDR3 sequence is CASSRPPGTKETQYF. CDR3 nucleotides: TGTGCCAGCAGCCGCCCCCCGGGCACGAAAGAGACCCAGTACTTC.

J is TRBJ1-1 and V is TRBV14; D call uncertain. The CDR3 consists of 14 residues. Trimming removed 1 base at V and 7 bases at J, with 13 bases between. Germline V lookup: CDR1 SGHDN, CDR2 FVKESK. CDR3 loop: CASSQGGHSSEAFF. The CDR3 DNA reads TGTGCCAGCAGCCAAGGAGGCCACAGCAGTGAAGCTTTCTTT.

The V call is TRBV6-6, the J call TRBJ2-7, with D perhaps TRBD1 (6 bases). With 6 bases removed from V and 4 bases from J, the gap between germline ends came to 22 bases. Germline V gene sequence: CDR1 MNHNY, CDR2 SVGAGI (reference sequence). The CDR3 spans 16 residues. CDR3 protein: CASSPTPYRDGYEQYF. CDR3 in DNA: TGTGCCAGCAGCCCTACCCCTTACAGGGATGGATACGAGCAGTACTTC.

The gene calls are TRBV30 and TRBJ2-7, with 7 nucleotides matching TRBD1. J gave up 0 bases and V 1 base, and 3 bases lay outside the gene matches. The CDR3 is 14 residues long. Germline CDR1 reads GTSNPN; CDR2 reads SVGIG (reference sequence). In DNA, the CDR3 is TGTGCCTGGAGTGAGGACAGGTACTCCTACGAGCAGTACTTC. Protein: CAWSEDRYSYEQYF.

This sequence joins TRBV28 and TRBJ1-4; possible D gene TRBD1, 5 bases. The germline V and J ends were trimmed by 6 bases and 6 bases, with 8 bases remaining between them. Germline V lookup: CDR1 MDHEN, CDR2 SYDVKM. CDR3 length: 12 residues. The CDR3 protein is CASRDIDEKLFF. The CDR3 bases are TGTGCCAGCAGGGACATTGATGAAAAACTGTTTTTT.

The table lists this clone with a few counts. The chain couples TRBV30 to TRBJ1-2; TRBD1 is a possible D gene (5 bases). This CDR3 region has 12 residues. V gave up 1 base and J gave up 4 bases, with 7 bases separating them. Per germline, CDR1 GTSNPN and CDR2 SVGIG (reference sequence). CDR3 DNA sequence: TGTGCCTGGAGTGGGACATCCTATGGCTACACCTTC. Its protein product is CAWSGTSYGYTF.

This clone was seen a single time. The CDR3 region is CASSGQGLNTGELFF. In DNA, the CDR3 is TGTGCCAGCAGTGGACAGGGTTTGAACACCGGGGAGCTGTTTTTT. The chain couples TRBV2 to TRBJ2-2; 7 bases line up with TRBD1. The CDR3 consists of 15 residues. The junction had 3 bases not matched to a gene; V was cut back by 4 bases and J by 1 base. The germline V gene encodes CDR1 SNHLY and CDR2 FYNNEI.

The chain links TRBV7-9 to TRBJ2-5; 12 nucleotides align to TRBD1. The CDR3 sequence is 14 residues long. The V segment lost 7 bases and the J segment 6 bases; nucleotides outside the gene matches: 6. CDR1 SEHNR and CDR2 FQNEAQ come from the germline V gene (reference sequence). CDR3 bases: TGTGCCAGCACCGGGACAGGGGGCCTCCAGACCCAGTACTTC. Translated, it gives CASTGTGGLQTQYF.

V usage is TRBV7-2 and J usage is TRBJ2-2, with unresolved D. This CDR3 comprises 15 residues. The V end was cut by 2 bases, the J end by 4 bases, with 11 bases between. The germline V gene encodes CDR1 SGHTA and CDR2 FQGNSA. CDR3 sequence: CASSLSPWVTGELFF. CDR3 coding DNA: TGTGCCAGCAGCTTAAGCCCATGGGTCACCGGGGAGCTGTTTTTT.

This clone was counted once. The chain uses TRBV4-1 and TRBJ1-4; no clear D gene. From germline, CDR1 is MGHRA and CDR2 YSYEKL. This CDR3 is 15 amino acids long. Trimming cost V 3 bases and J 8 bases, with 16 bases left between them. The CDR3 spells CASSHRGENGEKLFF. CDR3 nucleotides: TGCGCCAGCAGCCACCGAGGAGAAAACGGCGAAAAACTGTTTTTT.

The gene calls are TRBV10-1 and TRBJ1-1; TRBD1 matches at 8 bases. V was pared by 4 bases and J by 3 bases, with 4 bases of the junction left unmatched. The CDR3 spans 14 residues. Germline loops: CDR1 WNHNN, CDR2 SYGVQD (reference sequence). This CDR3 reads CASSATGDYTEAFF. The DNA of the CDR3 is TGCGCCAGCAGTGCGACAGGGGACTACACTGAAGCTTTCTTT.

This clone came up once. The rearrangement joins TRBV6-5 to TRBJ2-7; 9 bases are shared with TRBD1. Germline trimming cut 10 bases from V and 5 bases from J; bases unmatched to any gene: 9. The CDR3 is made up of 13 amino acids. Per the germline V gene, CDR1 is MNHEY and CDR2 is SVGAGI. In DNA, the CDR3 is TGTGCCACCTCCGGGACAGGGCTCCACGAGCAGTACTTC. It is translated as CATSGTGLHEQYF.

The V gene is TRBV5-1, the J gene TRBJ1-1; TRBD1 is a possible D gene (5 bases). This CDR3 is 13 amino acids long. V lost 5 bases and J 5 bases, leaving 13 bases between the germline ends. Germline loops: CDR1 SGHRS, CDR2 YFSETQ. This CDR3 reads CASRFDSGTEAFF. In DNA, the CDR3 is TGCGCCAGCAGATTCGACAGTGGAACTGAAGCTTTCTTT. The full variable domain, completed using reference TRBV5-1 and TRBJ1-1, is KAGVTQTPRYLIKTRGQQVTLSCSPISGHRSVSWYQQTPGQGLQFLFEYFSETQRNKGNFPGRFSGRQFSNSRSEMNVSTLELGDSALYLCASRFDSGTEAFFGQGTRLTVV.

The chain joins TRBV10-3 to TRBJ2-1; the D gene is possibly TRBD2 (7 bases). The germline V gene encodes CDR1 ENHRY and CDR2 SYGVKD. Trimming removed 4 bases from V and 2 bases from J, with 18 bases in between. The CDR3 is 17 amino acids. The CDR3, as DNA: TGTGCCATCAGTGCGGGGGCTAGCGGAAACGCCTACAATGAGCAGTTCTTC. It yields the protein CAISAGASGNAYNEQFF.

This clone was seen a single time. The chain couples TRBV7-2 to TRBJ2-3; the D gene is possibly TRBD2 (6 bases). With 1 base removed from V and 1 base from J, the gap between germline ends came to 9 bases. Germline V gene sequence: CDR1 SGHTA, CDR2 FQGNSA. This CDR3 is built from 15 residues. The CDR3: CASSLVSSGTDTQYF. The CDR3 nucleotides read TGTGCCAGCAGCTTAGTTTCTAGCGGCACAGATACGCAGTATTTT. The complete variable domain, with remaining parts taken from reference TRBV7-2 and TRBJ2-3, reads GAGVSQSPSNKVTEKGKDVELRCDPISGHTALYWYRQSLGQGLEFLIYFQGNSAPDKSGLPSDRFSAERTGGSVSTLTIQRTQQEDSAVYLCASSLVSSGTDTQYFGPGTRLTVL.

CDR3 DNA sequence: TGTGCCAGCAGTGAGGAGGGACAGCCGAACACTGAAGCTTTCTTT. It translates to CASSEEGQPNTEAFF. The V and J genes are TRBV6-1 and TRBJ1-1; 7 bases are a match to TRBD1. V lost 3 bases and J lost 1; bases outside the gene matches: 5. The CDR3 is made up of 15 amino acids. The germline CDR1 and CDR2 sequences are MNHNS and SASEGT.

CDR3 nucleotide sequence: TGCGCCAGCAGCTCTCAGGATGGGAGTTCACCCCTCCACTTT. Its protein product is CASSSQDGSSPLHF. This chain links TRBV5-1 with TRBJ1-6; D is unclear. CDR3 length: 14 amino acids. Germline V gene sequence: CDR1 SGHRS, CDR2 YFSETQ. Trimming left V 3 bases short and J 9 bases short, with 13 bases between.

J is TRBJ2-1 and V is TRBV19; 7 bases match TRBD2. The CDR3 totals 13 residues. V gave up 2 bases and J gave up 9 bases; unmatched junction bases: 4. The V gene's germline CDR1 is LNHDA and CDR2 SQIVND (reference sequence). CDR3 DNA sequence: TGTGCCAGTAGTATATTCGGGGGGAGTGAGCAGTTCTTC. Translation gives CASSIFGGSEQFF.

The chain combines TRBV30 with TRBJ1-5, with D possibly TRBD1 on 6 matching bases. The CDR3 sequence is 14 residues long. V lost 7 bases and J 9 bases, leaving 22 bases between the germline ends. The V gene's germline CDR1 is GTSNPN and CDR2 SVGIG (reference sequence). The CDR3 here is CASSSGTSPVPQHF. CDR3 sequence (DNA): TGTGCCTCAAGCTCCGGGACATCCCCTGTGCCCCAGCATTTT. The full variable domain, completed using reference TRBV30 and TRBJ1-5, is SQTIHQWPATLVQPVGSPLSLECTVEGTSNPNLYWYRQAAGRGLQLLFYSVGIGQISSEVPQNLSASRPQDRQFILSSKKLLLSDSGFYLCASSSGTSPVPQHFGDGTRLSIL.

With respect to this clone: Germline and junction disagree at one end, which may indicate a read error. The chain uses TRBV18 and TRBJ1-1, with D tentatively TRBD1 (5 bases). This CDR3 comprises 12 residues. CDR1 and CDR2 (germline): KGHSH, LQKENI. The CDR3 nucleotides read TGTGCCAGCTCACCTGCGGGGGGTGAAACTTTCTTT. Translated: CASSPAGGETFF.

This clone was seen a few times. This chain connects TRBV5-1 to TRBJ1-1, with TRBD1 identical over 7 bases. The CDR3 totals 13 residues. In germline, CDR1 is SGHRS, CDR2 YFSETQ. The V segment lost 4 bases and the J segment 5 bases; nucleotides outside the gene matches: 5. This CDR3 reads CASSPMTGTEAFF. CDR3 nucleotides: TGCGCCAGCAGCCCAATGACAGGGACTGAAGCTTTCTTT.

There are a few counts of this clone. CDR3 nucleotide sequence: TGCGCCAGCAGCGGGCTACAGACCAACACCGGGGAGCTGTTTTTT. This sequence encodes CASSGLQTNTGELFF. The chain recombines TRBV5-1 with TRBJ2-2; D gene ambiguous. Germline V lookup: CDR1 SGHRS, CDR2 YFSETQ. V was clipped by 4 bases and J by 2 bases, with 12 bases between them. The CDR3 has 15 amino acids.

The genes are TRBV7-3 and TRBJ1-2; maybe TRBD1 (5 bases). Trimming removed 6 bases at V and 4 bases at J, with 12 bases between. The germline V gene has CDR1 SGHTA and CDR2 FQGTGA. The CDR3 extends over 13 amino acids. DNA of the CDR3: TGTGCCAGCAGGAGACAGACACCCTATGGCTACACCTTC. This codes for CASRRQTPYGYTF.